Below, one T cell receptor (beta chain) is given with its context. In the source study's methods: Using reference gene primer amplification, nucleated cell counts were estimated. Here immunoSEQ multiplex PCR was the method, and the copy in TCRdb shows in-frame clones only, minus some. V and J calls and clone size are given by that table; D and trimming were obtained from the DNA. The repertoire holds fewer than 400,000 clones, about 83% seen once, with under 3% in the top ten. The sample is drawn from a study of blood T cell repertoires in COVID-19. Study information: The United States, Italy and Spain provided the acute and convalescent COVID-19 samples. T cells, B-cell-depleted T cells, or PBMCs provided the cDNA or gDNA that served as material.

This CDR3 region has 16 residues. V was shortened by 0 bases and J by 3 bases, with 15 bases between the two germline ends. Per germline, CDR1 SGHRS and CDR2 YFSETQ. The clonotype originates from a man in his thirties or forties with active or convalescent COVID-19. The chain recombines TRBV5-1 with TRBJ1-1; a possible D gene is TRBD1 (5 bases). The specimen sequenced was peripheral blood. CDR3 loop: CASSLGLGLGDTEAFF. DNA of the CDR3: TGCGCCAGCAGCTTGGGTCTCGGTTTAGGGGACACTGAAGCTTTCTTT.